This T cell receptor (beta chain) was sequenced for a study of siplizumab effects on memory and regulatory T cells. Overall study results and limits: On average, about 70% of mappable alloreactive CD4+ clones were Treg-derived under siplizumab, against about 30% in controls. Memory cells seemed less diverse than naive T cells, which seemed major alloresponse contributors. Alloreactive sequences traceable to unstimulated CD4+ memory cells declined significantly under siplizumab.

The study assayed around 9.3 x 10^4 TCR templates per sample. Assay used: immunoSEQ multiplex PCR; TCRdb lists only in-frame clones, some missing. The data show 90,000 to 110,000 clones, approximately 94% seen once. Notes on this clone: Its target is unknown.

Losses at the gene ends were 10 bases for V and 4 bases for J; bases not matched to a gene: 6. The CDR3 runs to 12 residues. The germline V gene has CDR1 LNHDA and CDR2 SQIVND (reference sequence). Sequencing was carried out using CD4+ T cells sorted from blood. This chain joins TRBV19 and TRBJ2-5; TRBD2 agrees at 7 bases. This clonotype was obtained from a human donor in good health. CDR3 nucleotide sequence: TGTGCCACCCGGGGCGGGAGAGAGACCCAGTACTTC. Residues: CATRGGRETQYF.